The clone carrying this T cell receptor beta chain came up a few times. No antigen is known for it. This sample was taken from a study of identical twins. The CDR3 loop spans 13 amino acids. CDR1 is SGHRS and CDR2 is YFSETQ in the germline V gene. V lost 7 bases and J lost 2, with 11 bases in between. The study, taken as a whole, reports: Fewer insertions characterized abundant cord blood beta clonotypes, whereas memory repertoires showed none.

TCRdb called the 5' RACE reads again in MiXCR, with one record for every CDR3 protein. The table records about 470,000 distinct CDR3 sequences, 20% to 25% of them present only once. These data were also reused for a study on T cells expressing NK-cell markers. That paper states: Source material for TCR beta repertoires consisted of sorted CD3+CD56+NKG2C+, CD3+CD56+NKG2C- and CD3+CD56-NKG2C+ T cells. Sequencing covered eight donors, seven HCMV-seropositive and one seronegative. Sorting was restricted to alpha-beta TCR T cells by an anti-gamma-delta TCR antibody in several experiments.

This TCR derives from a woman aged 18-29 years in good health. The chain has TRBV5-1 and TRBJ2-3; D is ambiguous. Sequencing was performed on CD4+ T cells sorted from blood. The CDR3 here is CASGPEYTDTQYF. The CDR3 DNA sequence: TGCGCCAGCGGACCGGAATACACAGATACGCAGTATTTT.